This T cell receptor beta chain is drawn from a study of T cell responses to AZD1222 COVID-19 vaccine. Looked up from germline, CDR1 is MNHNS and CDR2 is SASEGT. Trimming took 5 bases from V and 2 from J, leaving 11 bases between them. The CDR3 spans 14 residues. Some clones are missing from TCRdb's copy, which holds only in-frame ones; the method was immunoSEQ multiplex PCR. The sample consists of more than 70,000 clones, about 92% of them appearing once. This TCR was recovered from an adult in good health. The material sequenced was peripheral blood, taken on day 0 of AZD1222 vaccination. The chain recombines TRBV6-1 with TRBJ2-3, with D perhaps TRBD1 (6 bases). The CDR3 sequence is CASSYAGATDTQYF. DNA for the CDR3: TGTGCCAGCAGTTATGCAGGGGCCACAGATACGCAGTATTTT.